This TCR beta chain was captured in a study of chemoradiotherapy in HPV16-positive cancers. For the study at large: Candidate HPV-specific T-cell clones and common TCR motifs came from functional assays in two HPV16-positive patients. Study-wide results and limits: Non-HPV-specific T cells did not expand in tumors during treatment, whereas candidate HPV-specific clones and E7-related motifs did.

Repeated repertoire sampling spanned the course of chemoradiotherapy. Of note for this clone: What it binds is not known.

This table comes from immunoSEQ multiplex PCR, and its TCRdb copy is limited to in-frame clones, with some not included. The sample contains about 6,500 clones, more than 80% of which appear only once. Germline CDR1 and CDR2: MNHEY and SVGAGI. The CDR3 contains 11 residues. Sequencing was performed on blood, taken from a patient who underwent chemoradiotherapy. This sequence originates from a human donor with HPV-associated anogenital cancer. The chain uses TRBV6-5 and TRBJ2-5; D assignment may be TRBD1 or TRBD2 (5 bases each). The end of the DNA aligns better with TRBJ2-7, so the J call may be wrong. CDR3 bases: TGTGCCAGCAGTTACGGGGGCGAGCAGTACTTC. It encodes CASSYGGEQYF.